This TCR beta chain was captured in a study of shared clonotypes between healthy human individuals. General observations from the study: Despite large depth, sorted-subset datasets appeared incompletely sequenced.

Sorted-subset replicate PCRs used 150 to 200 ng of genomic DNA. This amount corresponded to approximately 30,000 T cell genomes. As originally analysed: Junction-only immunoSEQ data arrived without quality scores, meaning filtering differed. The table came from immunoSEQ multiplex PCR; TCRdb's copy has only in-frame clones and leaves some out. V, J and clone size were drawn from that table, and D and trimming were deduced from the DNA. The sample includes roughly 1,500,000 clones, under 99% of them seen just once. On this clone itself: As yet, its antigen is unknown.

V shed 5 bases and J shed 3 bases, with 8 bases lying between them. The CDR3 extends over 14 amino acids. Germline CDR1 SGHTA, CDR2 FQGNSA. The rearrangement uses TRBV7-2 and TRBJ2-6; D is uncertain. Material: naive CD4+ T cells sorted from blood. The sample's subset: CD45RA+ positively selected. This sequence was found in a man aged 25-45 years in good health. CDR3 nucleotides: TGTGCCAGCAGCCCCTTCGGTGGGGCCAACGTCCTGACTTTC. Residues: CASSPFGGANVLTF.